This TCR beta chain came from a study of vaccination effects on CD4 cells after COVID-19. Repertoires were generated with immunoSEQ multiplex PCR, while TCRdb's copy carries only in-frame clones and drops some. The table has about 70,000 clones, 60% to 75% seen once; the top ten hold less than 6.5%. The CDR3 spans 18 residues. CDR1 LGHDT and CDR2 YNNKEL come from the germline V gene (reference sequence). The V end lost 5 bases, the J end lost 0 bases, and 23 bases lay between the germline ends. As for this clone: Its target is not known.

ViraFEST assay sequencing came after antigen-specific CD4+ T cells were expanded with viral peptide pools. Isolating CD4+ T cells followed approximately nine days of culture. Between March and December 2020, the person had a SARS-CoV-2 infection that PCR confirmed. The material sequenced was CD4+ T cells from PBMCs cultured with HIV peptides, taken before COVID-19 vaccination. Subset meaning: HIV-1 Nef peptide pool negative control/reference culture. The TCR was taken from a human donor who had a prior SARS-CoV-2 infection. The rearrangement uses TRBV3-1 (or the pseudogene TRBV3-2) and TRBJ2-7; D possibly corresponds to TRBD2 (6 bases). The CDR3 spells CASSSRGYSGGVSYEQYF. DNA for the CDR3: TGTGCCAGCAGCTCAAGGGGCTATTCTGGCGGGGTCTCCTACGAGCAGTACTTC.